The clone carrying this T cell receptor beta chain was recorded at least ten times. V was clipped by 1 base and J by 7 bases, with 10 bases between them. This CDR3 region has 14 residues. In making TCR cDNA, 5'RACE template switching added a universal primer site and UMIs to it. MiXCR, applied by TCRdb to the 5' RACE reads, yields one record per CDR3 protein. The sample includes over 100,000 distinct CDR3 sequences, under 9% of them seen just once. These data belong to a study of T cells after yellow fever vaccination. V is TRBV12-3 or TRBV12-4 and J is TRBJ2-2; D is unclear. Here the sequenced sample was CD8+ T cells sorted from PBMCs, taken 45 days after the yellow fever booster vaccination. This sequence was found in a man aged 30-40 years who received the YFV17D yellow fever vaccine. CDR3: CASSLGGIGGELFF. CDR3 coding DNA: TGTGCCAGCAGTTTAGGGGGTATTGGCGGGGAGCTGTTTTTT.